This T cell receptor beta chain was sequenced during a study of blood T cell repertoires in COVID-19 (dated by TCRdb to the early 2020s). Study-level background: Samples from collaborators originated in the United States, Italy and Spain and spanned both the acute and convalescent phases of COVID-19. Sample metadata almost always included a de-identified subject ID, COVID-19 status, age in years and sex. The material from the prospective study consisted of cDNA or gDNA derived from T cells, B-cell-depleted T cells, or PBMCs. The dataset comprised deeply sampled blood TCRbeta repertoires from subjects exposed to, actively infected with, or recovered from COVID-19. The samples were drawn from the first 160 participants of the ongoing ImmuneRACE study and from 1,254 subjects provided by 6 global collaborators. The repertoires were made available in a free public database intended to serve as a resource for research on the immune response to SARS-CoV-2. HLA class I and class II types, where available, came from metadata supplied by the sample provider rather than from assay-based typing.

Whole blood was collected in K2EDTA tubes by collaborating institutions according to the institutions' own protocols. For TCRbeta analysis, collaborators shipped samples in one of three forms: frozen whole blood, isolated PBMCs, or DNA extracted from either of those sample types. A remark on this clone: What antigen it recognizes has not been identified. Base quality data are lacking; no much larger clone is found one base away.

TCRbeta CDR3 regions were amplified from genomic DNA using the immunoSEQ Assay, a bias-controlled multiplex PCR. As for how the authors treated the data: Nucleated cell counts per sample were estimated from amplification of reference gene primers within the assay. To quantify the absolute abundance of each unique TCRbeta CDR3 rearrangement, sequence reads were collapsed and filtered. Productive Simpson clonality was computed per sample as the square root of Simpson's diversity index over productive rearrangements. Entries here come from immuneACCESS through TCRdb and include only in-frame sequences with V and J called. Some clones fail to appear in such tables; in the studies checked, an unresolved V gene covers under half of the shortfall, and the cause of the remainder is unknown. V and J calls and clone size are given by that table; D and trimming were obtained from the DNA. This sample comprises 200,000 to 250,000 clones, approximately 80% of them detected only once. The top ten hold around 5% of the sample.

From a lookup of the germline V gene (reference sequence), CDR1 and CDR2 are LGHDT and YNNKEL. From its cysteine to its phenylalanine, the CDR3 spans 14 amino acids. The sequence is cut down to CDR3 DNA, 42 bases in frame from base 1. V is clipped by 4 bases and J by 1 base, and the sequence between their germline boundaries is 10 bases long. On the study overall, not on this receptor specifically: The amount of clinical and demographic metadata varied by source and participant and was provided uncurated.

The rearranged chain carries TRBV3-1 (or the pseudogene TRBV3-2) and TRBJ1-2; the D segment cannot be called with confidence. Sequencing was performed on peripheral blood. This receptor was identified in a woman aged 70-85 years with acute or convalescent COVID-19. The CDR3 amino acid sequence is: CASSPFGSNYGYTF. The bases read TGTGCCAGCAGCCCCTTTGGGAGTAACTATGGCTACACCTTC.